The present T cell receptor (beta chain) was sequenced within a study of blood T cell repertoires in COVID-19. This clone was seen a single time. Original processing notes: Quantification of nucleated cells was approximated via reference gene primer amplification. The table came from immunoSEQ multiplex PCR; TCRdb's copy has only in-frame clones and leaves some out. For V, J and clone size, that table is used; D and trimming come from the DNA. The sample carries roughly 100,000 clones, roughly 80% recorded once. The CDR3 loop spans 16 amino acids. Germline V CDR1 and CDR2: SGHTA, FQGNSA. The V and J ends lost 4 bases and 4 bases respectively, with 17 bases between them.

This clonotype was obtained from a woman over 75 with acute or convalescent COVID-19. The chain uses TRBV7-2 and TRBJ2-1, with a weak D call TRBD2 (7 bases). The sequencing input was peripheral blood. CDR3 in DNA: TGTGCCAGCAGCTCAAGGAGGGGGAGGGCTTACAATGAGCAGTTCTTC. Its translation is CASSSRRGRAYNEQFF.